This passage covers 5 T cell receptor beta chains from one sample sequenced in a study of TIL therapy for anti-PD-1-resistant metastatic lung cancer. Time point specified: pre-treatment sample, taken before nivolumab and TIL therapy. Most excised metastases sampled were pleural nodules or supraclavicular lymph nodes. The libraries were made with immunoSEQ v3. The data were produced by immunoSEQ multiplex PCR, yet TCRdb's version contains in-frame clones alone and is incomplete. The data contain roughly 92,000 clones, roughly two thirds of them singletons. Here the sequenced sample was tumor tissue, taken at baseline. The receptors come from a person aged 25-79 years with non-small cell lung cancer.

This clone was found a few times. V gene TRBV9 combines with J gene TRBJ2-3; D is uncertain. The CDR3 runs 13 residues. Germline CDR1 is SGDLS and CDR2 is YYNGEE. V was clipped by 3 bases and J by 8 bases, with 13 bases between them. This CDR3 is CASSGSRLSTQYF. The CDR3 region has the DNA TGTGCCAGCAGCGGAAGCCGGTTAAGTACGCAGTATTTT. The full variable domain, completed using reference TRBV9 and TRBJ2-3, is DSGVTQTPKHLITATGQRVTLRCSPRSGDLSVYWYQQSLDQGLQFLIQYYNGEERAKGNILERFSAQQFPDLHSELNLSSLELGDSALYFCASSGSRLSTQYFGPGTRLTVL.

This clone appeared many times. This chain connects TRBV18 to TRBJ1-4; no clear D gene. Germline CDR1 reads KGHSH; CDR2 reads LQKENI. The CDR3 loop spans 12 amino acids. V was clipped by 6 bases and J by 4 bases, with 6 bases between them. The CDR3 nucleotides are TGTGCCAGCTCGTACAGTAATGAAAAACTGTTTTTT. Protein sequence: CASSYSNEKLFF.

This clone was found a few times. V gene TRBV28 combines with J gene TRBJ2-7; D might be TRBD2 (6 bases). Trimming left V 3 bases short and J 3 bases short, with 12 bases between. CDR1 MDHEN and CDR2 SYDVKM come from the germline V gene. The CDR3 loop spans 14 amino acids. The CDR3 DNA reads TGTGCCAGCAGTTTTGCTAGCGTAGGCTACGAGCAGTACTTC. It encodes CASSFASVGYEQYF.

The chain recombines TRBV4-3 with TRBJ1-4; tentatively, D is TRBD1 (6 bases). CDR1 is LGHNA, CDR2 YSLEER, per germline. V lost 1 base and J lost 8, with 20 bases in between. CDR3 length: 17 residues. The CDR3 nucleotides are TGCGCCAGCAGCCAAGGAGTCTCCGGGGGGGCAAAAGAAAAACTGTTTTTT. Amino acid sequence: CASSQGVSGGAKEKLFF.

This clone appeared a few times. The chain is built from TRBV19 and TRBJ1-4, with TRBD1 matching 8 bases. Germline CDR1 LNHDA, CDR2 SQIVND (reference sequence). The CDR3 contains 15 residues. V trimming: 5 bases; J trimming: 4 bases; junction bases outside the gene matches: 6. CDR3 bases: TGTGCCAGTAGTTCCAGGGGACAGGTTAATGAAAAACTGTTTTTT. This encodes CASSSRGQVNEKLFF.